This TCR beta chain emerged from a study of T cell responses to AZD1222 COVID-19 vaccine. Study-level points and caveats: Nearly half of the spike-specific TCRs reportedly recognize variant regions that carry no mutations. Donors were largely white British and mainly female; clonal diversity was possibly underestimated. The CD4 TCRs associated with vaccination extended across spike and predominated at 160-218 and 743-854.

Points on this clone: Antigen specificity is unknown.

Trimming shortened V by 7 bases and J by 12 bases, and 22 bases separated the two germline ends. The length of the CDR3 is 13 residues. Per germline, CDR1 SQVTM and CDR2 ANQGSEA. TCRdb keeps only in-frame clones here, not all; method: immunoSEQ multiplex PCR. The table shows 95,000 to 110,000 clones, with 87% occurring only once. The specimen comprised peripheral blood, sampled 28 days after the second AZD1222 dose. The source of this sequence is an adult who received the AZD1222 COVID-19 vaccine. The chain has TRBV29-1 and TRBJ1-5; D is perhaps TRBD1 (5 bases). In DNA, the CDR3 is TGCAGCGCCAAAGTTGGGGGGGAAGGTAACCAGCATTTT. Its protein product is CSAKVGGEGNQHF.